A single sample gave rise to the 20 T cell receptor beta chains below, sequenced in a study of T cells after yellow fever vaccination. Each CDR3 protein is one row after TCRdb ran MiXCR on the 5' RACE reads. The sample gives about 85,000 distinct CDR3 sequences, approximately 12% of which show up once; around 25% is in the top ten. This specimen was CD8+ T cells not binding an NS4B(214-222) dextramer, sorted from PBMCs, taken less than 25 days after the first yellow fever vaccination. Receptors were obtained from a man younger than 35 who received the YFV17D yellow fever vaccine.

CDR3 region: CASSSGSGNSPLHF. DNA for the CDR3: TGTGCCAGCAGTTCAGGGAGTGGGAATTCACCCCTCCACTTT. The rearrangement uses TRBV27 and TRBJ1-6; D is possibly TRBD1 (5 bases). The V end was cut by 4 bases, the J end by 7 bases, with 11 bases between. The length of the CDR3 is 14 residues. The germline CDR1 and CDR2 sequences are MNHEY and SMNVEV (reference sequence).

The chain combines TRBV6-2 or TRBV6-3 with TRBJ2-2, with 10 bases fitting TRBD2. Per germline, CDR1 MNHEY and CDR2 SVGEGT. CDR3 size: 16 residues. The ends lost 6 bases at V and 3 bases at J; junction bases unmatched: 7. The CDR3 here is CASRLLAGVYTGELFF. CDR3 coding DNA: TGTGCCAGCAGACTCCTAGCGGGGGTTTACACCGGGGAGCTGTTTTTT.

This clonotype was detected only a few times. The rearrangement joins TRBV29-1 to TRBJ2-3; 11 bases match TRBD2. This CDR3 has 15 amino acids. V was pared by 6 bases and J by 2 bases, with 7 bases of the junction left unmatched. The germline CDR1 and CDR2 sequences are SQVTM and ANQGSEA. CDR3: CSVRTSGGYTDTQYF. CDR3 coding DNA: TGCAGCGTAAGAACTAGCGGGGGTTACACAGATACGCAGTATTTT.

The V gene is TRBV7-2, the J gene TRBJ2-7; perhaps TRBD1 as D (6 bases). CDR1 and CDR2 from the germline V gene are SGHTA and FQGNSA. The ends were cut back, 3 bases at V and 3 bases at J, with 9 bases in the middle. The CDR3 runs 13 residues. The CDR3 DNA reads TGTGCCAGCAGCTTCCTGGACAGCTACGAGCAGTACTTC. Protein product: CASSFLDSYEQYF.

DNA for the CDR3: TGTGCCAGCAGTGTATCCGGGACTAGCGGGCCGGGACTTGAGCAGTTCTTC. Translation: CASSVSGTSGPGLEQFF. The chain combines TRBV6-1 with TRBJ2-1, with 12 bases matching TRBD2. This CDR3 has 17 amino acids. V lost 4 bases and J lost 9; bases outside the gene matches: 13. Per germline, CDR1 MNHNS and CDR2 SASEGT.

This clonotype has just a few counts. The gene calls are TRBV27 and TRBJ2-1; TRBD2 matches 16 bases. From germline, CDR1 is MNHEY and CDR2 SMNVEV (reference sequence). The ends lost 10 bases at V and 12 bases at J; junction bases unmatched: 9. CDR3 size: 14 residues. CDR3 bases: TGTGCCACCGACGGGACTAGCGGGGGGGGTAGGCAGTTCTTC. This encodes CATDGTSGGGRQFF.

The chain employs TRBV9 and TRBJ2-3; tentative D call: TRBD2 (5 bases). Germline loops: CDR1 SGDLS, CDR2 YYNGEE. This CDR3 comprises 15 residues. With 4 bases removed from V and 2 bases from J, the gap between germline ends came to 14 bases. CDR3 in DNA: TGTGCCAGCAGCCCCGGGGTCCGGGTCACAGATACGCAGTATTTT. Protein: CASSPGVRVTDTQYF.

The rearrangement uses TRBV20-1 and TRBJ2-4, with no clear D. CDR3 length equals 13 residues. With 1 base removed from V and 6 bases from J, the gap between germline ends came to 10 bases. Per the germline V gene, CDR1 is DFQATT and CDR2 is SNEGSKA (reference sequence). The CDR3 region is CSARVRTLNIQYF. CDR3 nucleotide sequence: TGCAGTGCTAGAGTTAGAACACTAAACATTCAGTACTTC.

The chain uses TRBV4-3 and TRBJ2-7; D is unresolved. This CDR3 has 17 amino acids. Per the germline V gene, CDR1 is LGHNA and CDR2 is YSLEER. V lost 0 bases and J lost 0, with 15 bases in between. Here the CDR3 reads CASSQENRALLSYEQYF. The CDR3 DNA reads TGCGCCAGCAGCCAAGAAAATCGGGCGTTGCTCTCCTACGAGCAGTACTTC.

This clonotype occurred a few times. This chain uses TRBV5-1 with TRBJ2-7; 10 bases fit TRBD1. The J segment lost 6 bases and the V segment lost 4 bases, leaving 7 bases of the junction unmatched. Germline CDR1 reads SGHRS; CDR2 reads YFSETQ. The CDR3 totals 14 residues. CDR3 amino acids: CASSPGTGEFEQYF. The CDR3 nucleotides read TGCGCCAGCAGCCCGGGGACAGGGGAGTTCGAGCAGTACTTC.

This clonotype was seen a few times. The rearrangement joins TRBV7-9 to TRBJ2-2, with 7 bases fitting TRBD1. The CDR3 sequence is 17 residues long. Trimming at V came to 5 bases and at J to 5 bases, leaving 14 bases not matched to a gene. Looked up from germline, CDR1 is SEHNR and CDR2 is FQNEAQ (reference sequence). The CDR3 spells CASSPGTDTGVTGELFF. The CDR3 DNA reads TGTGCCAGCAGCCCCGGTACAGACACAGGGGTAACCGGGGAGCTGTTTTTT.

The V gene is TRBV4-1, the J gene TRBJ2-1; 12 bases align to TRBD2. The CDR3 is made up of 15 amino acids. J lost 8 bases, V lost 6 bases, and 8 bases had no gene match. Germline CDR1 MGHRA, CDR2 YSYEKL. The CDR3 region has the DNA TGCGCCAGCAGACCTCTAGCGGGGGGGCGGGATGAGCAGTTCTTC. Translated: CASRPLAGGRDEQFF.

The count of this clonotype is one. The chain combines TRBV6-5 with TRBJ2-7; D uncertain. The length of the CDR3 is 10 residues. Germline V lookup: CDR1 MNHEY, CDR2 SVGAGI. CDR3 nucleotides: TGTGGCGGCGAACTCTACGAGCAGTACGTC. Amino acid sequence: CGGELYEQYV.

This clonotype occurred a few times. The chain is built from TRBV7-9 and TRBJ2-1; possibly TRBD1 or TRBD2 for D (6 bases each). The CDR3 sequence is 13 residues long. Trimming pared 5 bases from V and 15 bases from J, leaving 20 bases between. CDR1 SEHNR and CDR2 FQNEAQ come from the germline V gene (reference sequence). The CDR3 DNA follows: TGTGCCAGCAGCCCGAATAGGGGGGCAGTCCCGTTCTTC. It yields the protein CASSPNRGAVPFF. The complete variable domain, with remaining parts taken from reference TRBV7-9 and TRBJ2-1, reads DTGVSQNPRHKITKRGQNVTFRCDPISEHNRLYWYRQTLGQGPEFLTYFQNEAQLEKSRLLSDRFSAERPKGSFSTLEIQRTEQGDSAMYLCASSPNRGAVPFFGPGTRLTVL.

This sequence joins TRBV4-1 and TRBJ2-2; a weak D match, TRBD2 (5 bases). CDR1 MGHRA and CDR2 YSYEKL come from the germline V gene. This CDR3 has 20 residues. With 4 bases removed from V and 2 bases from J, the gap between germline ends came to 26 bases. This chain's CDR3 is CASSPGLEGRAGFNTGELFF. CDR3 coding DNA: TGCGCCAGCAGCCCTGGCCTAGAGGGTCGCGCCGGATTTAACACCGGGGAGCTGTTTTTT.

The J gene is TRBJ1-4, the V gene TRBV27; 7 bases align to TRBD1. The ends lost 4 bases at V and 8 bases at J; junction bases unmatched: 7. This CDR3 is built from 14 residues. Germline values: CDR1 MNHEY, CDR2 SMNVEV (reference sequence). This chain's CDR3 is CASSSNRGWEKLFF. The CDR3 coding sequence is TGTGCCAGCAGTTCCAACAGGGGCTGGGAAAAACTGTTTTTT.

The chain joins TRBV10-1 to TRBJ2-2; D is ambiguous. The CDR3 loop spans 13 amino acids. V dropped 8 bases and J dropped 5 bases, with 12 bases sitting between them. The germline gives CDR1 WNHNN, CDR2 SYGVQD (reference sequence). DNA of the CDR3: TGCGCCAGCTCACCACTGGCAACCGGGGAGCTGTTTTTT. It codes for CASSPLATGELFF.

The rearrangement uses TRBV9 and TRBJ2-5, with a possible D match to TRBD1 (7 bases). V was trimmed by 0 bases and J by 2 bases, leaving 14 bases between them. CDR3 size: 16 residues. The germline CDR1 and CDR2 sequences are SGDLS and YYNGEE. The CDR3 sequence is CASSVALAGGQETQYF. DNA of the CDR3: TGTGCCAGCAGCGTAGCTTTGGCAGGGGGGCAAGAGACCCAGTACTTC.

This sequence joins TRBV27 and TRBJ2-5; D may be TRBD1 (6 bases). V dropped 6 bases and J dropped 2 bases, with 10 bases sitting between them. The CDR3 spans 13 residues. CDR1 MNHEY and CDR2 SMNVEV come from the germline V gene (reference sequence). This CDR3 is CASSGTNQETQYF. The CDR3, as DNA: TGTGCCAGCAGCGGGACAAATCAAGAGACCCAGTACTTC.

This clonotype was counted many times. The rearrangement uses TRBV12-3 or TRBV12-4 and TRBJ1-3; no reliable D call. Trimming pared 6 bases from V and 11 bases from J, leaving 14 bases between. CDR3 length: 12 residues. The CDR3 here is CASSEREDAIYF. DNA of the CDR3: TGTGCCAGCAGCGAGAGGGAAGACGCCATATATTTT.